This T cell receptor (beta chain) was found in a study of graft-versus-host responses after intestinal transplantation. V was clipped by 4 bases and J by 7 bases, with 16 bases between them. This CDR3 has 15 amino acids. Per germline, CDR1 LGHNA and CDR2 YSLEER. Sequencing was performed with immunoSEQ multiplex PCR; in TCRdb, only in-frame clones are kept and a portion is missing. The sample lists about 120,000 clones, 90% occurring once. Points from the study as a whole: Recipient marrow contained GvH clones, some of which appeared first in ileum or blood. Circulating GvH clone levels at their peak were associated with HvG declines (early post-transplant).

Notes on this clone: Its antigen is not known.

The source material was unstimulated CD4+ T cells sorted from spleen or lymph node cells, sampled before intestinal transplant. The V gene is TRBV4-3, the J gene TRBJ2-2, with D perhaps matching TRBD2 (7 bases). The TCR sequence derives from a human donor who received an intestinal transplant. CDR3 sequence (DNA): TGCGCCAGCAGCCGAACGGGGGGCAAGGGCGGGGAGCTGTTTTTT. Translated, it gives CASSRTGGKGGELFF.